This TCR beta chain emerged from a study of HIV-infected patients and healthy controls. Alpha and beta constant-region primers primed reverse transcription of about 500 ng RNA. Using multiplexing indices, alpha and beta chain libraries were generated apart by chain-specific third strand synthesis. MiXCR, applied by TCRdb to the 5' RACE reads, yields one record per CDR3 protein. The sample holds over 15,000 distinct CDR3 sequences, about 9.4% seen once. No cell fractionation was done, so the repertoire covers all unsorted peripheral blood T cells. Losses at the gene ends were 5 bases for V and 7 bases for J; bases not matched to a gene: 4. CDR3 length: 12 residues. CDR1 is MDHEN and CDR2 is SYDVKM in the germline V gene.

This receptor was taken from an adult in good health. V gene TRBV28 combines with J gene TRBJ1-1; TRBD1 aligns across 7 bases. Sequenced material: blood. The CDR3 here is CASSPGGGEAFF. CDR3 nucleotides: TGTGCCAGCAGTCCAGGGGGAGGTGAAGCTTTCTTT.